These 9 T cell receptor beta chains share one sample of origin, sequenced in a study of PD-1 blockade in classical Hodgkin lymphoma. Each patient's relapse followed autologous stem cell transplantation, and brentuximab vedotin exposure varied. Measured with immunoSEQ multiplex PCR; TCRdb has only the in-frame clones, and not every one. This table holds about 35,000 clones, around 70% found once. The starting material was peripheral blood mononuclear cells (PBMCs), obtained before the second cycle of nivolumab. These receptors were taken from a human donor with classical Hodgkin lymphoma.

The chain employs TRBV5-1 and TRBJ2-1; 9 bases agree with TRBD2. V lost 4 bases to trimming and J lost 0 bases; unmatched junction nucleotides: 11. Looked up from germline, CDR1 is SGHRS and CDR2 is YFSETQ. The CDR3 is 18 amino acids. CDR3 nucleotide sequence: TGCGCCAGCAGCGCCCGATCTAGCGGGGCCAGCTCCTACAATGAGCAGTTCTTC. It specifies CASSARSSGASSYNEQFF.

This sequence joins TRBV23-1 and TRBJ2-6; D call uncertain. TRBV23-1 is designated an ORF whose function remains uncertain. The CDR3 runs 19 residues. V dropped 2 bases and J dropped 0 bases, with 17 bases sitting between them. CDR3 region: CASSQHRPVGSSGANVLTF. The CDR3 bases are TGCGCCAGCAGTCAACACCGACCGGTCGGCAGCTCTGGGGCCAACGTCCTGACTTTC.

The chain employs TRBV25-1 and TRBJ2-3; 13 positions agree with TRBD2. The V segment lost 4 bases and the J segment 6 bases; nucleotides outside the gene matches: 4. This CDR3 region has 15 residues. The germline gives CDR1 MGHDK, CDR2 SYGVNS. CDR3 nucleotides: TGTGCCAGCAGTGTCGGACTAGCGGGAGCGGATACGCAGTATTTT. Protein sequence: CASSVGLAGADTQYF.

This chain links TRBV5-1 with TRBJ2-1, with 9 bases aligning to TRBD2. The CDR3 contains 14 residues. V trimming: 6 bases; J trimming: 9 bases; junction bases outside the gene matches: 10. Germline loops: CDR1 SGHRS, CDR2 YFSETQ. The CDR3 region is CASNGRGGLFEQFF. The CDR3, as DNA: TGCGCCAGCAACGGGCGGGGGGGCCTATTTGAGCAGTTCTTC. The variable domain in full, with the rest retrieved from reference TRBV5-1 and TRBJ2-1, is KAGVTQTPRYLIKTRGQQVTLSCSPISGHRSVSWYQQTPGQGLQFLFEYFSETQRNKGNFPGRFSGRQFSNSRSEMNVSTLELGDSALYLCASNGRGGLFEQFFGPGTRLTVL.

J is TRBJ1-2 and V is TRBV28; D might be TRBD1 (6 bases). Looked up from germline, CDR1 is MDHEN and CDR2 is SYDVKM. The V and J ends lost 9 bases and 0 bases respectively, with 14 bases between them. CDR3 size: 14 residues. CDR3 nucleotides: TGTGCCAGTTACGCGACAGGAGCTAACTATGGCTACACCTTC. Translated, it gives CASYATGANYGYTF.

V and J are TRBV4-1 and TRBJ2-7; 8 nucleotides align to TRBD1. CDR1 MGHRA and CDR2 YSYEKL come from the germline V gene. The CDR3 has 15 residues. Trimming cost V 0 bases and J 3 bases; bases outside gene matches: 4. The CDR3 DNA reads TGCGCCAGCAGCCAAGATACAGGGGGAGTCTACGAGCAGTACTTC. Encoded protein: CASSQDTGGVYEQYF.

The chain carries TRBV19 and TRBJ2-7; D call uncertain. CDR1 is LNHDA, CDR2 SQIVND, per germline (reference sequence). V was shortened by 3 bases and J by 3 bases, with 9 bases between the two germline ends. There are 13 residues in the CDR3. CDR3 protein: CASSIDTVYEQYF. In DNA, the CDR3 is TGTGCCAGTAGTATTGACACAGTCTACGAGCAGTACTTC.

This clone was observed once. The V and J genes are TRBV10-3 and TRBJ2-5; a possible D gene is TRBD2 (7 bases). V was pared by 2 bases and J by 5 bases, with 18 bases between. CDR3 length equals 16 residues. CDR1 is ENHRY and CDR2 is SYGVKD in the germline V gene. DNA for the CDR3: TGTGCCATCAGTGAGATGGCGGGGGCCAACGGGGAGACCCAGTACTTC. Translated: CAISEMAGANGETQYF.

The CDR3 reads CASSQSLQGLGYNEQFF. The CDR3 coding sequence is TGTGCCAGCAGCCAATCTTTACAGGGGTTAGGCTACAATGAGCAGTTCTTC. The genes are TRBV16 and TRBJ2-1; 7 bases map to TRBD1. This CDR3 has 17 residues. Germline V lookup: CDR1 KGHSY, CDR2 FQNENV. V shed 0 bases and J 3 bases; nucleotides not matched to a gene: 8.